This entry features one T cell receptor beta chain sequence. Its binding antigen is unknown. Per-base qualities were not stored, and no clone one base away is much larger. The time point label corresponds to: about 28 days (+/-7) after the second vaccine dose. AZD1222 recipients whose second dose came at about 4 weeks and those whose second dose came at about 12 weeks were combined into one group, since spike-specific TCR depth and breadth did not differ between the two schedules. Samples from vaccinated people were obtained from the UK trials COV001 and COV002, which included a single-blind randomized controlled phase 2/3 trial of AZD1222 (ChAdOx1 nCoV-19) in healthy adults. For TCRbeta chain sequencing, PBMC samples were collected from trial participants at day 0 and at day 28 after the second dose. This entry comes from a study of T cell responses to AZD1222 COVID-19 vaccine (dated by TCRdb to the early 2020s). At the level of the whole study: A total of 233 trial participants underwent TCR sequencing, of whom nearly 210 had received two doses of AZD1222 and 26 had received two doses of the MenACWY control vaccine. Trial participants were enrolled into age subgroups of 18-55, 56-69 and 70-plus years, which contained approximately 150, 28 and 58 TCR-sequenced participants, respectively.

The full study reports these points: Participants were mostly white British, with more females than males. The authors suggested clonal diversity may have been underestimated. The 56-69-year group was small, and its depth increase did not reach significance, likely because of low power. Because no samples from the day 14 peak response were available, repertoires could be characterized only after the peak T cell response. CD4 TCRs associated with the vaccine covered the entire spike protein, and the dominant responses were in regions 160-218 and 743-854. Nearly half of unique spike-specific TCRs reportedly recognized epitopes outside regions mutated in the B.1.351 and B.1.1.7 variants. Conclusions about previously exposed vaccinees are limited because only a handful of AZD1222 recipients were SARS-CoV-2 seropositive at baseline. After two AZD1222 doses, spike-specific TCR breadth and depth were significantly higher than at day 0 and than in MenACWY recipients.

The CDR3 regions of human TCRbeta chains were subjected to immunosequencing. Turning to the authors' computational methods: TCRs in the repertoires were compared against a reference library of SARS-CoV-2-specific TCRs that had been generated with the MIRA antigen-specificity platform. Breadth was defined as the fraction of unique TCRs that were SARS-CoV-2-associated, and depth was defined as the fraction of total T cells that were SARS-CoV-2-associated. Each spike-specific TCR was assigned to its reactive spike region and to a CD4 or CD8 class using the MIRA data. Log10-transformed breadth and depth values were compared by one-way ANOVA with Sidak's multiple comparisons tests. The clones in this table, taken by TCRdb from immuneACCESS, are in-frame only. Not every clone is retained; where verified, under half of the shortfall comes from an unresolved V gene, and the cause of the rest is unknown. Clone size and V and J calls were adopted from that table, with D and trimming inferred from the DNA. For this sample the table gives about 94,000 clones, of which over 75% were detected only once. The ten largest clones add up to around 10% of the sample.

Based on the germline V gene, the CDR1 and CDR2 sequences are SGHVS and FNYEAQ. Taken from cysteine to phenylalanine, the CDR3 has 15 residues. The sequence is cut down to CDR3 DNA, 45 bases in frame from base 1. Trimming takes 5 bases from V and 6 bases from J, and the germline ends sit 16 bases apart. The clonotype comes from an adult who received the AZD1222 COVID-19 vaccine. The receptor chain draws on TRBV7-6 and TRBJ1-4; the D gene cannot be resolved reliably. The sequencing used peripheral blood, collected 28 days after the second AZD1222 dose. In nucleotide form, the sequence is TGTGCCAGCAGCCGGACGGATCTGGAGGATGAAAAACTGTTTTTT. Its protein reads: CASSRTDLEDEKLFF.